Shown below are 32 T cell receptor beta chains from a single sample sequenced in a study of blood T cell repertoires in COVID-19. The protocol was immunoSEQ multiplex PCR, while the TCRdb copy is restricted to in-frame clones and leaves out a portion. Seen here are around 220,000 clones, 70% to 90% observed once, and the top ten hold 2.2%. Sequencing used peripheral blood. The receptors originated from a woman between 45 and 65 years old with acute or convalescent COVID-19.

The rearrangement uses TRBV6-6 and TRBJ2-2, with D perhaps matching TRBD2 (7 bases). There are 14 residues in the CDR3. Germline lookup yields CDR1 MNHNY and CDR2 SVGAGI (reference sequence). The V end lost 10 bases, the J end lost 3 bases, and 15 bases lay between the germline ends. The CDR3 region has the DNA TGTGCCATCAAGGGGGGAGGGGACACCGGGGAGCTGTTTTTT. Its protein is CAIKGGGDTGELFF.

A word on this clone: Different DNA sequences within this sample yield the same CDR3. The rearrangement links TRBV6-5 to TRBJ1-5, with TRBD1 matching 11 bases. V lost 4 bases and J lost 2; bases outside the gene matches: 1. CDR1 is MNHEY and CDR2 is SVGAGI in the germline V gene. The CDR3 length is 15 residues. The CDR3 sequence is CASSSGQGGNQPQHF. CDR3 bases: TGTGCCAGCAGTTCGGGACAGGGGGGCAATCAGCCCCAGCATTTT.

V is TRBV5-1 and J is TRBJ1-6; TRBD1 aligns across 12 bases. Germline-derived CDR1 and CDR2 are SGHRS and YFSETQ. V lost 4 bases, J lost 0 bases, and 5 bases stayed unmatched. The CDR3 has 18 residues. The DNA of the CDR3 is TGCGCCAGCAGCCCGGGACAGGGGGCGGACTCCTATAATTCACCCCTCCACTTT. This encodes CASSPGQGADSYNSPLHF. Filled out from reference TRBV5-1 and TRBJ1-6, the complete variable domain reads KAGVTQTPRYLIKTRGQQVTLSCSPISGHRSVSWYQQTPGQGLQFLFEYFSETQRNKGNFPGRFSGRQFSNSRSEMNVSTLELGDSALYLCASSPGQGADSYNSPLHFGNGTRLTVT.

V gene TRBV6-5 combines with J gene TRBJ1-1, with TRBD1 matching 8 bases. The CDR3 has 15 residues. The germline CDR1 and CDR2 sequences are MNHEY and SVGAGI. V shed 4 bases, J shed 4 bases, and the junction held 8 bases outside the gene matches. The CDR3 spells CASSSVDRGGTEAFF. The CDR3 coding sequence is TGTGCCAGCAGTTCCGTCGACAGGGGAGGCACTGAAGCTTTCTTT.

The V and J genes are TRBV19 and TRBJ1-5, with no clear D. Trimming cost V 5 bases and J 0 bases, with 8 bases left between them. Germline V lookup: CDR1 LNHDA, CDR2 SQIVND (reference sequence). The CDR3 is 14 residues long. In nucleotides, the CDR3 is TGTGCCAGTAGTTCGGGAAGTAGCAATCAGCCCCAGCATTTT. It encodes CASSSGSSNQPQHF.

CDR3 sequence reads: CSAVGGADAEAFF. The CDR3 nucleotides are TGCAGCGCTGTAGGGGGCGCAGACGCTGAAGCTTTCTTT. This sequence joins TRBV29-1 and TRBJ1-1, with 7 bases that match TRBD1. After removal of 7 bases from V and 6 bases from J, the junction contained 11 bases not matched to a gene. CDR1 is SQVTM and CDR2 is ANQGSEA in the germline V gene. The CDR3 consists of 13 residues.

CDR3 nucleotide sequence: TGTGCCAGCAGCTTGGTTAAGGGGACAGGTTCACCCCTCCACTTT. It yields the protein CASSLVKGTGSPLHF. The gene calls are TRBV5-6 and TRBJ1-6, with 8 bases lining up with TRBD1. Germline trimming cut 0 bases from V and 9 bases from J; bases unmatched to any gene: 5. The CDR3 runs to 15 residues. Germline CDR1 and CDR2: SGHDT and YYEEEE.

The rearrangement links TRBV9 to TRBJ1-5, with D unclear. Trimming cost V 0 bases and J 0 bases, with 7 bases left between them. CDR3 size: 15 residues. Germline V gene data show CDR1 as SGDLS and CDR2 as YYNGEE. The CDR3 here is CASSVGVNSNQPQHF. CDR3 sequence (DNA): TGTGCCAGCAGCGTAGGTGTAAATAGCAATCAGCCCCAGCATTTT.

This clone has a single count. The chain carries TRBV7-2 and TRBJ2-2; D gene ambiguous. Germline loops: CDR1 SGHTA, CDR2 FQGNSA. V was pared by 4 bases and J by 6 bases, with 9 bases between. The CDR3 totals 13 residues. The CDR3 loop is CASSSFLAGELFF. In DNA, the CDR3 is TGTGCCAGCAGCTCATTTCTAGCCGGGGAGCTGTTTTTT.

The chain is built from TRBV19 and TRBJ1-1; a weak D match, TRBD1 (6 bases). The CDR3 loop spans 13 amino acids. Germline V CDR1 and CDR2: LNHDA, SQIVND (reference sequence). Trimming removed 11 bases at V and 3 bases at J, with 16 bases between. CDR3 loop: CAVRSGGYTEAFF. The DNA of the CDR3 is TGTGCCGTTCGTAGCGGGGGCTACACTGAAGCTTTCTTT. The full variable domain, completed using reference TRBV19 and TRBJ1-1, is DGGITQSPKYLFRKEGQNVTLSCEQNLNHDAMYWYRQDPGQGLRLIYYSQIVNDFQKGDIAEGYSVSREKKESFPLTVTSAQKNPTAFYLCAVRSGGYTEAFFGQGTRLTVV.

The chain links TRBV19 to TRBJ1-2, with D maybe TRBD1 (6 bases). Looked up from germline, CDR1 is LNHDA and CDR2 is SQIVND (reference sequence). Between the trimmed V and J ends, which lost 1 base and 8 bases, there was a span of 11 bases. The CDR3 extends over 13 amino acids. The DNA of the CDR3 is TGTGCCAGTAGTATAGTCTACAGGGACGGCTACACCTTC. This encodes CASSIVYRDGYTF.

V and J are TRBV5-4 and TRBJ2-7; TRBD2 is a possible D gene (5 bases). Trimming left V 0 bases short and J 1 base short, with 8 bases between. The CDR3 runs 14 residues. Germline-derived CDR1 and CDR2 are SGHNT and YYREEE (reference sequence). CDR3 nucleotides: TGTGCCAGCAGCTTGGGGAGCGGTTCCTACGAGCAGTACTTC. This codes for CASSLGSGSYEQYF.

The sample holds a few counts of this clone. The sample holds other DNA sequences that translate to the same CDR3. The chain links TRBV3-1 (or the pseudogene TRBV3-2) to TRBJ1-1; D unresolved. The CDR3 is 13 residues long. V dropped 1 base and J dropped 1 base, with 4 bases sitting between them. Per germline, CDR1 LGHDT and CDR2 YNNKEL (reference sequence). The CDR3 region has the DNA TGTGCCAGCAGCCAAGGAGGGAACACTGAAGCTTTCTTT. Protein sequence: CASSQGGNTEAFF.

J is TRBJ2-1 and V is TRBV21-1; the DNA was not used to check the table's D call, TRBD1. TRBV21-1 is marked as a pseudogene. This CDR3 region has 13 residues. This CDR3 reads CAVKTEENNEQFF. The CDR3 coding sequence is TGTGCCGTGAAGACAGAGGAGAACAATGAGCAGTTCTTC.

The chain links TRBV5-6 to TRBJ2-7; D is unclear. The V gene's germline CDR1 is SGHDT and CDR2 YYEEEE. Trimming pared 2 bases from V and 6 bases from J, leaving 12 bases between. This CDR3 spans 13 amino acids. The CDR3 bases are TGTGCCAGCAGCTTTCTAGGAACCTTCGAGCAGTACTTC. Translation: CASSFLGTFEQYF.

V usage is TRBV14 and J usage is TRBJ2-5; possibly TRBD1 for D (6 bases). The CDR3 totals 17 residues. With 0 bases removed from V and 9 bases from J, the gap between germline ends came to 23 bases. CDR1 SGHDN and CDR2 FVKESK come from the germline V gene. The CDR3: CASSQELGQPGVGAQYF. For the CDR3, the DNA is TGTGCCAGCAGCCAAGAACTCGGACAGCCCGGAGTGGGGGCCCAGTACTTC.

The V gene is TRBV6-2 or TRBV6-3, the J gene TRBJ1-5; 9 bases match TRBD1. The CDR3 contains 14 residues. Germline V gene lookup returns CDR1 MNHEY and CDR2 SVGEGT. V gave up 6 bases and J gave up 9 bases; unmatched junction bases: 9. This CDR3 is CASSSGTGTLPQHF. The CDR3 nucleotides are TGTGCCAGCAGCTCCGGGACAGGGACTCTGCCCCAGCATTTT.

The V call is TRBV7-2, the J call TRBJ2-5; TRBD2 might be the D (6 bases). The germline gives CDR1 SGHTA, CDR2 FQGNSA. The CDR3 is 14 amino acids. The germline V and J ends were trimmed by 3 bases and 1 base, with 9 bases remaining between them. The CDR3 loop is CASSFAGIQETQYF. The CDR3 region has the DNA TGTGCCAGCAGCTTCGCGGGGATCCAAGAGACCCAGTACTTC.

The J gene is TRBJ1-1, the V gene TRBV12-3 or TRBV12-4; tentative D call: TRBD1 (5 bases). Trimming cost V 6 bases and J 10 bases, with 15 bases left between them. The CDR3 runs to 12 residues. The DNA of the CDR3 is TGTGCCAGCAGCCCGGAGGGGTACACAGCTTTCTTT. This sequence encodes CASSPEGYTAFF.

The chain recombines TRBV30 with TRBJ1-1, with D maybe TRBD1 (6 bases). Per the germline V gene, CDR1 is GTSNPN and CDR2 is SVGIG (reference sequence). The V gene lost 4 bases and the J gene lost 1 base, with 10 bases spanning the gap. The CDR3 totals 13 residues. DNA for the CDR3: TGTGCCTGGAATGGACAGCCGAACACTGAAGCTTTCTTT. It encodes CAWNGQPNTEAFF.

CDR3 nucleotide sequence: TGTGCCAGCTCAAGACAGGGGGCCCCAGATACGCAGTATTTT. Protein product: CASSRQGAPDTQYF. The chain uses TRBV6-6 and TRBJ2-3; the match to TRBD1 covers 10 bases. CDR1 is MNHNY and CDR2 is SVGAGI in the germline V gene (reference sequence). The V and J ends lost 8 bases and 4 bases, in that order; junction bases with no gene match: 6. This CDR3 contains 14 residues.

V gene TRBV11-2 combines with J gene TRBJ1-6; possible D gene TRBD1, 6 bases. V lost 5 bases and J lost 5, with 10 bases in between. Germline CDR1 SGHAT, CDR2 FQNNGV. This CDR3 is built from 14 residues. The DNA of the CDR3 is TGTGCCAGCAGCCAACAGGGAAATAATTCACCCCTCCACTTT. Translation: CASSQQGNNSPLHF.

This clone was counted a single time. V and J are TRBV6-6 and TRBJ2-2; 9 bases match TRBD1. The J segment lost 0 bases and the V segment lost 5 bases, leaving 7 bases of the junction unmatched. The CDR3 has 17 residues. Per the germline V gene, CDR1 is MNHNY and CDR2 is SVGAGI (reference sequence). CDR3 sequence (DNA): TGTGCCAGCAGTCGGACACGGACAGGGGCGAACACCGGGGAGCTGTTTTTT. Its translation: CASSRTRTGANTGELFF.

The J gene is TRBJ2-7, the V gene TRBV5-6; D is unclear. The CDR3 is made up of 11 amino acids. CDR1 and CDR2 (germline): SGHDT, YYEEEE. Trimming cost V 4 bases and J 3 bases, with 5 bases left between them. The CDR3 sequence is CASSLYYEQYF. Written as DNA, the CDR3 is TGTGCCAGCAGCCTCTACTACGAGCAGTACTTC.

This clone came up a few times. The V and J genes are TRBV10-3 and TRBJ2-1; 14 bases are shared with TRBD2. Germline V gives CDR1 ENHRY, CDR2 SYGVKD. V gave up 4 bases and J gave up 3 bases; unmatched junction bases: 5. The length of the CDR3 is 17 residues. The CDR3 spells CAISAPGLAGDYNEQFF. CDR3 nucleotides: TGTGCCATCAGTGCCCCGGGACTAGCGGGGGACTACAATGAGCAGTTCTTC.

The chain has TRBV19 and TRBJ2-7; 11 positions match TRBD1. Germline lookup yields CDR1 LNHDA and CDR2 SQIVND (reference sequence). The CDR3 is 15 amino acids. The trim removed 1 base at V and 5 bases at J, leaving 4 bases unmatched. The DNA of the CDR3 is TGTGCCAGTAGTATAGGGGGACAGGGGGGCGACGAGCAGTACTTC. Encoded protein: CASSIGGQGGDEQYF.

The rearrangement links TRBV7-8 to TRBJ1-2, with D possibly being TRBD1 (6 bases). This CDR3 has 14 amino acids. Germline-derived CDR1 and CDR2 are SGHVS and FQNEAQ. Trimming removed 6 bases at V and 2 bases at J, with 13 bases between. The CDR3 coding sequence is TGTGCCAGCAGTATTCAGGGGTTAAACTATGGCTACACCTTC. Protein sequence: CASSIQGLNYGYTF. Using reference TRBV7-8 and TRBJ1-2 for the parts outside the CDR3, the full variable domain is GAGVSQSPRYKVAKRGQDVALRCDPISGHVSLFWYQQALGQGPEFLTYFQNEAQLDKSGLPSDRFFAERPEGSVSTLKIQRTQQEDSAVYLCASSIQGLNYGYTFGSGTRLTVV.

The V call is TRBV24-1, the J call TRBJ1-2; 9 bases are a match to TRBD1. With 1 base clipped from V and 3 bases from J, the junction kept 5 bases outside the gene matches. Germline values: CDR1 KGHDR, CDR2 SFDVKD. The CDR3 is 16 amino acids. CDR3 amino acids: CATSDFPRTGDYGYTF. The CDR3 bases are TGTGCCACCAGTGATTTCCCTCGGACAGGGGACTATGGCTACACCTTC.

The rearrangement uses TRBV11-2 and TRBJ1-4, with TRBD1 matching 7 bases. Germline trimming cut 0 bases from V and 8 bases from J; bases unmatched to any gene: 12. Germline V gene sequence: CDR1 SGHAT, CDR2 FQNNGV. The CDR3 spans 17 residues. The CDR3 reads CASSLDPKQGLREKLFF. CDR3 DNA: TGTGCCAGCAGCTTAGATCCGAAACAGGGGCTGAGAGAAAAACTGTTTTTT.

V usage is TRBV30 and J usage is TRBJ1-2, with unresolved D. V was clipped by 4 bases and J by 2 bases, with 5 bases between them. This CDR3 contains 11 residues. The germline V gene encodes CDR1 GTSNPN and CDR2 SVGIG (reference sequence). CDR3 nucleotide sequence: TGTGCCTGGAATGAGAACTATGGCTACACCTTC. Protein sequence: CAWNENYGYTF. The variable domain in full, with the rest retrieved from reference TRBV30 and TRBJ1-2, is SQTIHQWPATLVQPVGSPLSLECTVEGTSNPNLYWYRQAAGRGLQLLFYSVGIGQISSEVPQNLSASRPQDRQFILSSKKLLLSDSGFYLCAWNENYGYTFGSGTRLTVV.

The CDR3 sequence is CASSIAGGYYNEQFF. The CDR3 DNA sequence: TGTGCCAGCAGCATCGCGGGGGGTTACTACAATGAGCAGTTCTTC. The chain has TRBV11-2 and TRBJ2-1, with 8 nucleotides matching TRBD2. The germline gives CDR1 SGHAT, CDR2 FQNNGV. Trimming took 5 bases from V and 3 from J; bases not matched to a gene: 6. This CDR3 comprises 15 residues. The full variable domain, completed using reference TRBV11-2 and TRBJ2-1, is EAGVAQSPRYKIIEKRQSVAFWCNPISGHATLYWYQQILGQGPKLLIQFQNNGVVDDSQLPKDRFSAERLKGVDSTLKIQPAKLEDSAVYLCASSIAGGYYNEQFFGPGTRLTVL.

The chain is built from TRBV7-8 and TRBJ2-7, with a tentative D call TRBD2 (5 bases). The CDR3 totals 14 residues. The V gene's germline CDR1 is SGHVS and CDR2 FQNEAQ. V dropped 5 bases and J dropped 5 bases, with 16 bases sitting between them. The CDR3 is CASSRDRTTNEQYF. The CDR3 DNA sequence: TGTGCCAGCAGCCGAGATCGGACGACTAACGAGCAGTACTTC.